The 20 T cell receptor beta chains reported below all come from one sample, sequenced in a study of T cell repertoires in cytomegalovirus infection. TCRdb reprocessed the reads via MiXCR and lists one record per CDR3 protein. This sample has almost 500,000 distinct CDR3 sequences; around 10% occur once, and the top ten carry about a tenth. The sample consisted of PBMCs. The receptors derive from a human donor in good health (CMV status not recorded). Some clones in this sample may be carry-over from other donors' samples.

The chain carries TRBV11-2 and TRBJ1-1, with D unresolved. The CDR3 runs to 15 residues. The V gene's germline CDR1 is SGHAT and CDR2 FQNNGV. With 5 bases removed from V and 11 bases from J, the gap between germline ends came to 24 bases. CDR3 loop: CASSPKTFIGPGAFF. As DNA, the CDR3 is TGTGCCAGCAGCCCAAAGACATTCATCGGTCCCGGGGCTTTCTTT.

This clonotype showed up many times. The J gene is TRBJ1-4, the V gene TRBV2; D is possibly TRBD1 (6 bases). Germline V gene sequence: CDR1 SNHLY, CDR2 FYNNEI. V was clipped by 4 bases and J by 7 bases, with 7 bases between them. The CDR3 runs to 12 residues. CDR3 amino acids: CASSVQGEKLFF. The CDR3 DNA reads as TGTGCCAGCAGTGTACAGGGTGAAAAACTGTTTTTT.

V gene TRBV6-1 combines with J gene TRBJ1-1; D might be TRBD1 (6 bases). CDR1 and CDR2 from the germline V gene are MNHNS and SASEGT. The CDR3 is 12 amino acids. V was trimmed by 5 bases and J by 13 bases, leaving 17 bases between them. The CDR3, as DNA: TGTGCCAGCAGTACAAGGACAGAGCGGCTTTTCTTT. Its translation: CASSTRTERLFF.

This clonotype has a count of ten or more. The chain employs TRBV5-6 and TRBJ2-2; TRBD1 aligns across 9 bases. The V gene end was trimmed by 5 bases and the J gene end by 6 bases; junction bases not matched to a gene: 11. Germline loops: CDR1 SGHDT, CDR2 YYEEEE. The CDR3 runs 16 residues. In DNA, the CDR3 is TGTGCCAGCAGGGGGATCAGACAGGGGGAGTCCGGGGAGCTGTTTTTT. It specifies CASRGIRQGESGELFF. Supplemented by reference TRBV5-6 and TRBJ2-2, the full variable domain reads DAGVTQSPTHLIKTRGQQVTLRCSPKSGHDTVSWYQQALGQGPQFIFQYYEEEERQRGNFPDRFSGHQFPNYSSELNVNALLLGDSALYLCASRGIRQGESGELFFGEGSRLTVL.

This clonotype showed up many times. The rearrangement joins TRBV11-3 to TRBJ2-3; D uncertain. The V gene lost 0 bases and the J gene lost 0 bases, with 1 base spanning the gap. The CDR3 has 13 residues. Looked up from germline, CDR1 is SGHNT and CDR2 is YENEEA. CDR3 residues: CASSLESTDTQYF. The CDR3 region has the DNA TGTGCCAGCAGCTTAGAGAGCACAGATACGCAGTATTTT.

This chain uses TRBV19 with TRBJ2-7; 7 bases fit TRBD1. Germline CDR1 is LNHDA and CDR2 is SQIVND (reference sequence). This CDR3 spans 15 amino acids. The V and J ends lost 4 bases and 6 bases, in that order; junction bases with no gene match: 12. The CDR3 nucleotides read TGTGCCAGTAGTAGGGACGTTCTAGGGGGCTCCGAGCAGTACTTC. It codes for CASSRDVLGGSEQYF. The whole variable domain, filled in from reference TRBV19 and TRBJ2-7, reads DGGITQSPKYLFRKEGQNVTLSCEQNLNHDAMYWYRQDPGQGLRLIYYSQIVNDFQKGDIAEGYSVSREKKESFPLTVTSAQKNPTAFYLCASSRDVLGGSEQYFGPGTRLTVT.

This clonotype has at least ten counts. CDR3 nucleotide sequence: TGTGCCAGCAGCTTGCTAGCGGCCCTCAATGAGCAGTTCTTC. Its translation is CASSLLAALNEQFF. The genes are TRBV7-2 and TRBJ2-1, with 7 bases identical to TRBD2. Looked up from germline, CDR1 is SGHTA and CDR2 is FQGNSA. The ends lost 3 bases at V and 6 bases at J; junction bases unmatched: 5. CDR3 length equals 14 residues.

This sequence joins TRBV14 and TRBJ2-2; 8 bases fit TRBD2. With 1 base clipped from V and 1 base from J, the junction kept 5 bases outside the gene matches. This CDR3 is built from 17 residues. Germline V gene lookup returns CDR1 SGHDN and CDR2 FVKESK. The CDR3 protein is CASSQGLAGMNTGELFF. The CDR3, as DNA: TGTGCCAGCAGCCAAGGGCTAGCGGGTATGAACACCGGGGAGCTGTTTTTT.

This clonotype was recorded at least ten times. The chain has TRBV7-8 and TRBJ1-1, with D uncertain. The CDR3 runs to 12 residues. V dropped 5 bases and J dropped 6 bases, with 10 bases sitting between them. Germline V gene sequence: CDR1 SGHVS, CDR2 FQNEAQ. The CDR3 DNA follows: TGTGCCAGCAGCACCCTAAGTCCTGAAGCTTTCTTT. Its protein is CASSTLSPEAFF.

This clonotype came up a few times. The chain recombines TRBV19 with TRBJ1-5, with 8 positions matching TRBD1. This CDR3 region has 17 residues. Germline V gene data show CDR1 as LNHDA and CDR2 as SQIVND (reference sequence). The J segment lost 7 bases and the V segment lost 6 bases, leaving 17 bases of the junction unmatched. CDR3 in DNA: TGTGCCAGTAGGAGGACCTGGACAGGGAAACAGGGGCAGCCCCAGCATTTT. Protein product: CASRRTWTGKQGQPQHF.

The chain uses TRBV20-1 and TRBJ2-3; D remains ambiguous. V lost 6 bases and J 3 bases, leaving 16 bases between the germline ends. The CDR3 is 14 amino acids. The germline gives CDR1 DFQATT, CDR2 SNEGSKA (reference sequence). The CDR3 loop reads CSAPEGWRTDTQYF. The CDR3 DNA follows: TGCAGTGCCCCTGAAGGGTGGCGGACAGATACGCAGTATTTT.

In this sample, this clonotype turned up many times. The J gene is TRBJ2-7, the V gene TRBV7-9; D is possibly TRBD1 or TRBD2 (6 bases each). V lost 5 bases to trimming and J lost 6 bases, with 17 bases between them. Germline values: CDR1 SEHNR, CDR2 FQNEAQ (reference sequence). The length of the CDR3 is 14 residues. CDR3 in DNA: TGTGCCAGCAGCCACAGGGAGGTAGGGGTCGAGCAGTACTTC. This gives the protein CASSHREVGVEQYF.

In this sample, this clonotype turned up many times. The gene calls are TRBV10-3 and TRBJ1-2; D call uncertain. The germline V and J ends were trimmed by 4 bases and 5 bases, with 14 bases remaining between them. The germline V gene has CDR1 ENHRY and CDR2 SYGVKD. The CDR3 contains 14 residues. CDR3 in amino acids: CAISGASASYGYTF. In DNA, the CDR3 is TGTGCCATCAGTGGGGCCTCAGCCTCTTATGGCTACACCTTC.

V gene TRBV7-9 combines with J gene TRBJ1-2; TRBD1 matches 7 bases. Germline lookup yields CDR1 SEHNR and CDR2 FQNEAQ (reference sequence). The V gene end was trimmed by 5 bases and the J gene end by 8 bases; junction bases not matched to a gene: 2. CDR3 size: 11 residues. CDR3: CASSGTAGYTF. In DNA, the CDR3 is TGTGCCAGCAGCGGGACAGCGGGCTACACCTTC.

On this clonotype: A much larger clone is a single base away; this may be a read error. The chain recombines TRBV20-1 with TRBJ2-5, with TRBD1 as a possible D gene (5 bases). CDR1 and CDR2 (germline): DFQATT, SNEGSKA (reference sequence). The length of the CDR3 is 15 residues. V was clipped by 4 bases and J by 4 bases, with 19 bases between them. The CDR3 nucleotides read TGCAGTGCTATAGATAGTGCAGGGAAGAGAGAGACCCAGTACTTC. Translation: CSAIDSAGKRETQYF.

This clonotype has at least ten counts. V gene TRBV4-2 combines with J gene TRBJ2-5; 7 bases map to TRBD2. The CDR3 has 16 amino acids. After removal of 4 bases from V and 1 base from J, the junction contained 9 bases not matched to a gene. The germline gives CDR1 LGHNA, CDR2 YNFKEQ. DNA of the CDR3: TGTGCCAGCAGCCCGGTAGGGTCTAGCGGCCAAGAGACCCAGTACTTC. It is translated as CASSPVGSSGQETQYF.

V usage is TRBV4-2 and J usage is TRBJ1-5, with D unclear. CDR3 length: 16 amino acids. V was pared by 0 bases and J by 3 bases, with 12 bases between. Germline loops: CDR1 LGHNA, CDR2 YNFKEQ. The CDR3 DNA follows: TGTGCCAGCAGCCAAGAAGGGCAGGCTAACAATCAGCCCCAGCATTTT. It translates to CASSQEGQANNQPQHF.

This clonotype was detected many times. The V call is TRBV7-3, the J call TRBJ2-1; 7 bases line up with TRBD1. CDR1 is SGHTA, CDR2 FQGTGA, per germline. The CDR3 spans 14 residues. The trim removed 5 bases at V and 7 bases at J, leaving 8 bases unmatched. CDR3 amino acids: CASSATNRGNEQFF. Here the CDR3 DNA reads TGTGCCAGCAGCGCGACAAACAGGGGTAATGAGCAGTTCTTC.

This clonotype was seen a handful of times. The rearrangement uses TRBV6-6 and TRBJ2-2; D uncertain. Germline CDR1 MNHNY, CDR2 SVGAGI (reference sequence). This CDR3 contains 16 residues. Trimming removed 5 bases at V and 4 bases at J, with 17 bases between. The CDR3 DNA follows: TGTGCCAGCAGTCGGAGCCTAGATAGGGTCACCGGGGAGCTGTTTTTT. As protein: CASSRSLDRVTGELFF.

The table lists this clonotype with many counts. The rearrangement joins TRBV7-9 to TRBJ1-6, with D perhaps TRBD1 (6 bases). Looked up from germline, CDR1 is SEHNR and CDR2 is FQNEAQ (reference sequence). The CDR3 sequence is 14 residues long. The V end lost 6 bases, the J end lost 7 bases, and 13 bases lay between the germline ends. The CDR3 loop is CASRNPGANSPLHF. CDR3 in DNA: TGTGCCAGCAGGAATCCAGGGGCGAATTCACCCCTCCACTTT.